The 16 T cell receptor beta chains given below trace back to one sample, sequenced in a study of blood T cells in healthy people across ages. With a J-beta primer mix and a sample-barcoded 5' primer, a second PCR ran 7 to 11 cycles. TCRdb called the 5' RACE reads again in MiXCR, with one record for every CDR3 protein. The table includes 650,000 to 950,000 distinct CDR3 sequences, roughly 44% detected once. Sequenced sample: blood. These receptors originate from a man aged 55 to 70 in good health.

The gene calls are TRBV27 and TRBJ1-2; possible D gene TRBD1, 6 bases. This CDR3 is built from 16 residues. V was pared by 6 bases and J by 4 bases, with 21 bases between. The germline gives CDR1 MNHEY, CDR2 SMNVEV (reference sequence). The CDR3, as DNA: TGTGCCAGCAGCTTCACCCCTCCGGGACACATCTATGGCTACACCTTC. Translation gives CASSFTPPGHIYGYTF.

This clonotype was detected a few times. CDR3: CASSDVPGQGRHLHF. Here the CDR3 DNA reads TGTGCCAGCAGCGACGTCCCGGGACAGGGCCGACACCTCCACTTT. The chain carries TRBV7-2 and TRBJ1-6; 9 nucleotides agree with TRBD1. V was clipped by 5 bases and J by 15 bases; unmatched bases: 14. Germline assignment: CDR1 SGHTA and CDR2 FQGNSA. The CDR3 covers 15 residues. Complete variable domain (other parts from reference TRBV7-2 and TRBJ1-6): GAGVSQSPSNKVTEKGKDVELRCDPISGHTALYWYRQSLGQGLEFLIYFQGNSAPDKSGLPSDRFSAERTGGSVSTLTIQRTQQEDSAVYLCASSDVPGQGRHLHFGNGTRLTVT.

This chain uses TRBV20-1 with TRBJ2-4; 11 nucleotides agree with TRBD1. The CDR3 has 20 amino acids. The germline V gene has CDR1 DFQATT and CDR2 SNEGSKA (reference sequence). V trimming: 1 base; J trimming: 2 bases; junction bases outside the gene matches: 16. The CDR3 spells CSARVQDRGRGSLPKNIQYF. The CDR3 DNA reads TGCAGTGCTAGAGTACAGGACAGGGGGCGGGGGAGCTTACCCAAAAACATTCAGTACTTC.

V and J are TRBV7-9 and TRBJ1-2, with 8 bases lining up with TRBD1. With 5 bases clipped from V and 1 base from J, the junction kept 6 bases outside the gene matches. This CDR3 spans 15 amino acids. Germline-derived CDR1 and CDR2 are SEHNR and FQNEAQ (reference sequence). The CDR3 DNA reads TGTGCCAGCAGCGCACCGGGACAGGATAACTATGGCTACACCTTC. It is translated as CASSAPGQDNYGYTF.

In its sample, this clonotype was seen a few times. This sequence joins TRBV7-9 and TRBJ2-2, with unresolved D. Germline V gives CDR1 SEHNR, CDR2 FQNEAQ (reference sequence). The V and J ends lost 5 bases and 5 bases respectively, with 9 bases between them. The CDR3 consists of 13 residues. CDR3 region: CASSPERTGELFF. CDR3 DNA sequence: TGTGCCAGCAGCCCCGAGAGGACCGGGGAGCTGTTTTTT.

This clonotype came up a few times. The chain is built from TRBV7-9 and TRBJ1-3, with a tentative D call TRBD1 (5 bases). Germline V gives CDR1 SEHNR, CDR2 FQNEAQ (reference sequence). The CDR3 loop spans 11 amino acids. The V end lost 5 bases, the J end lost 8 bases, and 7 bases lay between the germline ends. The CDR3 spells CASSQGDTIYF. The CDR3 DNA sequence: TGTGCCAGCAGCCAAGGGGACACCATATATTTT. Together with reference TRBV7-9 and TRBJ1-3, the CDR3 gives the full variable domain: DTGVSQNPRHKITKRGQNVTFRCDPISEHNRLYWYRQTLGQGPEFLTYFQNEAQLEKSRLLSDRFSAERPKGSFSTLEIQRTEQGDSAMYLCASSQGDTIYFGEGSWLTVV.

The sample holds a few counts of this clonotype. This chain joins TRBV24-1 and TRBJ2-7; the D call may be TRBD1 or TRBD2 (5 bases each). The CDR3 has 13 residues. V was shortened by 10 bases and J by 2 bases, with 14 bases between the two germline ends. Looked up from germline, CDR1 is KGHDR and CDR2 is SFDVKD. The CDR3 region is CATSGDEPYEQYF. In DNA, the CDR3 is TGTGCCACGTCCGGGGACGAGCCCTACGAGCAGTACTTC.

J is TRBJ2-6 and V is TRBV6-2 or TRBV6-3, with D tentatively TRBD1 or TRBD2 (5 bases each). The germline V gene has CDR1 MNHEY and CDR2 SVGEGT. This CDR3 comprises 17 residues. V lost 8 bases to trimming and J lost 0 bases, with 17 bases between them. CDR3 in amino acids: CASRLSGRLSGANVLTF. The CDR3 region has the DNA TGTGCCAGCCGCCTTTCGGGACGGCTCTCTGGGGCCAACGTCCTGACTTTC.

CDR3: CSARVQPGYTF. The CDR3 DNA is TGCAGTGCTAGAGTACAGCCTGGCTACACCTTC. The chain uses TRBV20-1 and TRBJ1-2; the D is unclear. This CDR3 comprises 11 residues. V was trimmed by 1 base and J by 7 bases, leaving 7 bases between them. The germline CDR1 and CDR2 sequences are DFQATT and SNEGSKA (reference sequence).

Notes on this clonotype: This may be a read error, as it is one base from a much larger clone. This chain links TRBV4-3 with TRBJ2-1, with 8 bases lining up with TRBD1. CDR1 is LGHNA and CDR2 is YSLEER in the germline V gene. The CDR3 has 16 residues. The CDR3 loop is CASSQVTGQGDNERFF. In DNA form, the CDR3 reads TGCGCCAGCAGCCAAGTCACCGGACAGGGAGACAATGAGCGGTTCTTC.

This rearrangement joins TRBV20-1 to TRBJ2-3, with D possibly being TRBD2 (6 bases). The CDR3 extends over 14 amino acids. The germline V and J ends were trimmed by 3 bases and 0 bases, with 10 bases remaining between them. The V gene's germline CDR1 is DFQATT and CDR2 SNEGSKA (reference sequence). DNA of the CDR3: TGCAGTGCTAGGGGGGGAGTTAGCACAGATACGCAGTATTTT. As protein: CSARGGVSTDTQYF.

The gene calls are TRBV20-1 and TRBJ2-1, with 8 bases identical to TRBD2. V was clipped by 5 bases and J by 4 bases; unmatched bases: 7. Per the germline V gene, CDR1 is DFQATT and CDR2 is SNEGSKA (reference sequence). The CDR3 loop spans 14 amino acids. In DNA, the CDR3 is TGCAGTGCTGAAACGGGGGGGCCATACAATGAGCAGTTCTTC. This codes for CSAETGGPYNEQFF.

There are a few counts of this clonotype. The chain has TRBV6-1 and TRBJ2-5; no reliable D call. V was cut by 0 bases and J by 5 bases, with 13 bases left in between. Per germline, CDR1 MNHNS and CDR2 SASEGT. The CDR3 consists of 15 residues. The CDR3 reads CASSEAGYPQETQYF. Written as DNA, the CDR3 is TGTGCCAGCAGTGAAGCGGGATACCCTCAGGAGACCCAGTACTTC.

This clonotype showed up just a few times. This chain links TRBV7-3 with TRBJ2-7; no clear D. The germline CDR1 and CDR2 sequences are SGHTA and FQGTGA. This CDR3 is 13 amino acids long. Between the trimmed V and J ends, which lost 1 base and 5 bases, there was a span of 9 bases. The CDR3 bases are TGTGCCAGCAGCTTAAATCCCTTTGACGAGCAGTACTTC. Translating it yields CASSLNPFDEQYF. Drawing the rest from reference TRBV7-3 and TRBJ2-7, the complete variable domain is GAGVSQTPSNKVTEKGKYVELRCDPISGHTALYWYRQSLGQGPEFLIYFQGTGAADDSGLPNDRFFAVRPEGSVSTLKIQRTERGDSAVYLCASSLNPFDEQYFGPGTRLTVT.

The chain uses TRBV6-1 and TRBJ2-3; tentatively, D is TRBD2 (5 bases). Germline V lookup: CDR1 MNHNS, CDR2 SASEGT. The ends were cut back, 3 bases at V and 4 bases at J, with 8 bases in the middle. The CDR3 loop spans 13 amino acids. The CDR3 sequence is CASSDAGADTQYF. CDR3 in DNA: TGTGCCAGCAGTGATGCGGGTGCAGATACGCAGTATTTT.

CDR3 in amino acids: CASSLWDRGYNEQYF. CDR3 DNA: TGTGCCAGCAGCTTATGGGACAGGGGATACAATGAGCAGTACTTC. The rearrangement uses TRBV7-9 and TRBJ2-7; 10 bases match TRBD1. The CDR3 is 15 residues long. CDR1 is SEHNR and CDR2 is FQNEAQ in the germline V gene (reference sequence). Germline trimming cut 2 bases from V and 7 bases from J; bases unmatched to any gene: 8.